This T cell receptor beta chain was sequenced for a study of Graves' ophthalmopathy and Graves' hyperthyroidism (dated by TCRdb to 2016 to 2018). Concerning the study at large: Peripheral blood was collected at initial diagnosis, before any treatment. In total, 135 blood samples were TCR-sequenced: approximately 40 ophthalmopathy, some 80 hyperthyroidism and 17 hyperthyroidism-to-ophthalmopathy patients. In about 6 hyperthyroidism patients, the T-cell repertoire of thyroid tissue was compared with the T-cell repertoire of blood. To explore V-J signatures that distinguish ophthalmopathy from hyperthyroidism, a discovery set of around 100 patients was enrolled, made up of about 40 with ophthalmopathy and 55 to 65 with stable hyperthyroidism. Following sample collection, hyperthyroidism patients were given methimazole at a starting dose of 30 mg daily, and ophthalmopathy patients were given high-dose intravenous methylprednisolone. An independent validation cohort was composed of some 18 hyperthyroidism patients and 17 patients who later progressed from hyperthyroidism to ophthalmopathy. To tell Graves' ophthalmopathy apart from Graves' hyperthyroidism, and to predict which patients would progress to ophthalmopathy, the study relied on TCR beta repertoire signatures. The 100 discovery patients were divided at random into training and test sets in a 7:3 ratio. General findings and caveats noted by the study authors: Sample size was not predetermined statistically, and investigators were not blinded to group allocation. Among expanded thyroid clonotypes with frequency above 0.001, most also showed up in blood, which suggests that blood repertoires may reflect the thyroid immune response. In validation, the model predicted ophthalmopathy progression with about 64% sensitivity and around 72% specificity; roughly 12 predicted patients were CT-confirmed with GO in a median of roughly 6.8 months. The 13-signature model separated ophthalmopathy from stable hyperthyroidism with approximately 90% sensitivity and approximately 83% specificity in cross-validation, and 80%/75% in the test set.

The ophthalmopathy patients had moderately to severely active disease, with a Clinical Activity Score of 3 or higher, a NOSPECS grade of 4 or higher, and a disease duration of less than 3 months. Patients with other autoimmune diseases, uncontrolled infections, pregnancy or lactation were excluded from the study. Clinical symptoms, serum thyroxine, TRAb, thyroid ultrasound and orbital computed tomography formed the basis of the diagnosis. Using Ficoll-Paque density gradient centrifugation, PBMCs were isolated from 9 to 10 ml of fresh peripheral blood. Total RNA was extracted with Trizol reagent and quality-checked on an Agilent 2100 Bioanalyzer. For repertoire sequencing, TCR beta CDR3 regions were amplified from RNA transcripts. The first round of RT-PCR was done with HTBI primers and the Qiagen OneStep RT-PCR kit, and was followed by a second round of multiplex PCR, then size selection and purification. Libraries were sequenced paired-end with 100 bp reads on an Illumina HiSeq2000. From the authors' description of their analysis: SOAPnuke was used to process the reads, throwing out any read that had adapters, had uncalled bases, had a mean Phred below 15, or lacked an exact constant-primer or identifier match. COPE v1.2.5 was used to merge high-quality paired reads. Each unique nucleotide sequence was defined as a clonotype, and clonotypes were aligned to IMGT TRB V, D and J references with MiTCR v1.1. Analysis was restricted to V-J combinations with a frequency above 0.0001, which covered over 98% of repertoires. For each V-J combination, a TCR clonal expansion and chaos score was defined as the ratio of F50 clonal expansion to chaos observed in the TCRdist matrix. Welch's t-statistics and random forest were used to reduce the features to about 14 V-J combinations, which were then used as input to a naive Bayes classifier. The similarity between thyroid and blood repertoires was quantified using the Morisita-Horn index. TCRdb took the public reads, trimmed them with fastp at Q25, ran MiXCR for clone calling and kept in-frame beta chains. Every entry covers one CDR3 protein and lists the most common genes and DNA from its rows. The V and J calls follow TCRdb's processing rather than the paper's. The sample records under 250,000 distinct CDR3 sequences, roughly a fifth of which are singletons. Together, the top ten hold about 40% of the sample.

Reading from cysteine to phenylalanine, the CDR3 counts 12 amino acids. The read is trimmed to its CDR3 DNA, 36 bases read in frame from base 1. The germline V gene (reference sequence) gives CDR1 as LGHDT and CDR2 as YNNKEL. V sheds 3 bases and J sheds 4 bases, leaving 4 bases between their ends. This clonotype was detected many times. The antigen it binds to is not known. No base qualities exist here, and no much larger clone lies one base off it. This sequence was found in a woman in her 50s with Graves' ophthalmopathy. Donor details come from another sample of the same person, matched by shared clones. The chain was built from TRBV3-1 and TRBJ1-5; there is no confident call for the D gene. The sample consisted of peripheral blood. The CDR3 region: CASSHHNQPQHF. The DNA sequence is given as TGTGCCAGCAGCCACCATAATCAGCCCCAGCATTTT.